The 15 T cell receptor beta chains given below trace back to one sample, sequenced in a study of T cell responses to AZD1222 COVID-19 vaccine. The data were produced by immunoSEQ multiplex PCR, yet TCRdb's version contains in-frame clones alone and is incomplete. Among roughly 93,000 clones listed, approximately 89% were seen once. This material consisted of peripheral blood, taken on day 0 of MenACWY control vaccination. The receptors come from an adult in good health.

CDR3 nucleotides: TGCGCCAGCAGCTTGGACCCCCCAATGAGCACTAATGAAAAACTGTTTTTT. Translation: CASSLDPPMSTNEKLFF. The rearrangement links TRBV5-1 to TRBJ1-4; no firm D call. V shed 0 bases and J shed 2 bases, with 14 bases lying between them. Per the germline V gene, CDR1 is SGHRS and CDR2 is YFSETQ. The CDR3 consists of 17 residues.

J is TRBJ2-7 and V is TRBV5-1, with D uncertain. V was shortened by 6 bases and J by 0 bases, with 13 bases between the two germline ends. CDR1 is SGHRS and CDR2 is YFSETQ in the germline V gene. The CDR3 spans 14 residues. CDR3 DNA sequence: TGCGCCAGCATCACCCGGTGGGGCTCCTACGAGCAGTACTTC. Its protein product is CASITRWGSYEQYF.

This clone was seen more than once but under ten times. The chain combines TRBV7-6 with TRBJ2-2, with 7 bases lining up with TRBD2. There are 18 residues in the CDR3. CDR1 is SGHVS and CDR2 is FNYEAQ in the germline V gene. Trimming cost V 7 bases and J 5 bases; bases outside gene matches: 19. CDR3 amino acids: CASTPPGGSQFMTGELFF. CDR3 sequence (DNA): TGTGCCAGCACCCCTCCGGGGGGTTCCCAATTTATGACCGGGGAGCTGTTTTTT.

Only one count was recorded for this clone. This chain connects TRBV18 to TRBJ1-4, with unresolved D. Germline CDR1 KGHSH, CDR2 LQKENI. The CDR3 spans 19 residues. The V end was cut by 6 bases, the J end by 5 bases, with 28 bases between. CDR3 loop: CASSRSSSHPRLGNEKLFF. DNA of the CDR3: TGTGCCAGCTCCCGGAGCAGCAGCCACCCTCGCTTGGGCAATGAAAAACTGTTTTTT.

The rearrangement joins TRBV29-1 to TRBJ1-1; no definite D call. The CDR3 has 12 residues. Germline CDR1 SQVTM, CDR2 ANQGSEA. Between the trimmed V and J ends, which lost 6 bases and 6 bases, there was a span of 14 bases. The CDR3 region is CSVVSLAPEAFF. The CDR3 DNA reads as TGCAGCGTCGTTTCTTTGGCCCCTGAAGCTTTCTTT.

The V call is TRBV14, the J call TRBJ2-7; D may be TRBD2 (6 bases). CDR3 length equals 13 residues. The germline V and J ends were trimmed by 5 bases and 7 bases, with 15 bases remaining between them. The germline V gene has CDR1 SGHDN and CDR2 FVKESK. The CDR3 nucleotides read TGTGCCAGCAGCGGACGGGACTTCTTTGAGCAGTACTTC. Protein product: CASSGRDFFEQYF.

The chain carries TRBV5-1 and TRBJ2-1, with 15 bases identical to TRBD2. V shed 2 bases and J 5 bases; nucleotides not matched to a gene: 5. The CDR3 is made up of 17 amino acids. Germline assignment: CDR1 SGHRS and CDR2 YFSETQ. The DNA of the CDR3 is TGCGCCAGCAGCTTCGGACTAGCGGGGGGGCCAGACAATGAGCAGTTCTTC. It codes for CASSFGLAGGPDNEQFF. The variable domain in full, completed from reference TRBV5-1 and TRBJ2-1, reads KAGVTQTPRYLIKTRGQQVTLSCSPISGHRSVSWYQQTPGQGLQFLFEYFSETQRNKGNFPGRFSGRQFSNSRSEMNVSTLELGDSALYLCASSFGLAGGPDNEQFFGPGTRLTVL.

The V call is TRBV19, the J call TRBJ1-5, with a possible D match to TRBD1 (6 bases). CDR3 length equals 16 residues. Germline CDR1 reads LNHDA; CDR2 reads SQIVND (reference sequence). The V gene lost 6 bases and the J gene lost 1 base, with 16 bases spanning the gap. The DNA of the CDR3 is TGTGCCAGTAGCCTCGGGGGCAGGGCAAGCAATCAGCCCCAGCATTTT. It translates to CASSLGGRASNQPQHF.

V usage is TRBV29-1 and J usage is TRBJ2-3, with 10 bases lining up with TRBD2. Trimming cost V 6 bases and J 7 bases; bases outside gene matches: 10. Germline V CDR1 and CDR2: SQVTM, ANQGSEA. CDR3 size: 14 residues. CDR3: CSVLLAGAVNTQYF. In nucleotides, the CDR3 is TGCAGCGTCCTCCTAGCGGGGGCCGTCAATACGCAGTATTTT.

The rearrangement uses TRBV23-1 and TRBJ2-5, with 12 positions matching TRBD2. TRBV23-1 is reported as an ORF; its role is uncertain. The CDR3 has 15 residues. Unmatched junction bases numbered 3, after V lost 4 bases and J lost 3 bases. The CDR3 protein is CASSPWTSGEETQYF. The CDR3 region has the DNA TGCGCCAGCAGTCCCTGGACTAGCGGGGAAGAGACCCAGTACTTC.

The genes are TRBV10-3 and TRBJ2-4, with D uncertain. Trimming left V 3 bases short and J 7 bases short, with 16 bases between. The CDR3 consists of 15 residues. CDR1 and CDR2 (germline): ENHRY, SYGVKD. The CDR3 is CAISEGFAELNIQYF. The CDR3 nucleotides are TGTGCCATCAGTGAAGGGTTCGCGGAACTTAACATTCAGTACTTC.

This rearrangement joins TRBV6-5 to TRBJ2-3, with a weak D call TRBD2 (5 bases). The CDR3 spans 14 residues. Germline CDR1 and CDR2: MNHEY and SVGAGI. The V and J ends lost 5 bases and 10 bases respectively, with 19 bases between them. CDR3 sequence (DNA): TGTGCCAGCAGTCCCGGACTCATATCACGCCCGCAGTATTTT. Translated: CASSPGLISRPQYF.

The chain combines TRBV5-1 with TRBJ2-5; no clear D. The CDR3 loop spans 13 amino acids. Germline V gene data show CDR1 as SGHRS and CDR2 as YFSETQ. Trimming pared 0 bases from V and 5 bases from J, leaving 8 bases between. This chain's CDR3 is CASSLGSMETQYF. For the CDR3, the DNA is TGCGCCAGCAGCTTGGGGAGCATGGAGACCCAGTACTTC. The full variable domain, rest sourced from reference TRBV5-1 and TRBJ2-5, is KAGVTQTPRYLIKTRGQQVTLSCSPISGHRSVSWYQQTPGQGLQFLFEYFSETQRNKGNFPGRFSGRQFSNSRSEMNVSTLELGDSALYLCASSLGSMETQYFGPGTRLLVL.

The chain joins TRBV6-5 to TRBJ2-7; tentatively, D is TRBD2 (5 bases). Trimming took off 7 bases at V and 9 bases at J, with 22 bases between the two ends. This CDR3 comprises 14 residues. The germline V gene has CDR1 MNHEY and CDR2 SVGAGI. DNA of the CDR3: TGTGCCAGCACCTCATCGGGGAGCCGCATTGGGCAGTACTTC. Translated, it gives CASTSSGSRIGQYF.

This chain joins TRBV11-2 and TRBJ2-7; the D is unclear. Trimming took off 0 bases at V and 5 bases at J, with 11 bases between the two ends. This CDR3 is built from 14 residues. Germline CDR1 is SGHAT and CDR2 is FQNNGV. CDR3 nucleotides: TGTGCCAGCAGCTTAGATCTCGGGTACCACGAGCAGTACTTC. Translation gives CASSLDLGYHEQYF.